Listed below are T cell receptor beta chains from one sample, sequenced in a study of T cells in Graves' hyperthyroidism and ophthalmopathy. TCRdb reanalysed the multiplex PCR reads using MiXCR and keeps one entry per CDR3 protein. The sample records under 600,000 distinct CDR3 sequences, about a sixth being singletons. Sequenced input: blood. Receptors originate from a woman aged 40 to 50 with Graves' ophthalmopathy. Each CDR3 is given without its conserved first and last residue.

TRBV27 ASSWTSYNEQF
TRBV24-1 ATSDWGTGQETQY
TRBV11-2 ASSPLAGGPNTQY
TRBV10-1 ASSESGRRETQY
TRBV27 ASTRGGGSYEQY
TRBV30 AWSSTGNYGYT
TRBV11-3 ASSFRGRQRTYEQY
TRBV2 ASIAEGNTEAF
TRBV3-1 ASSRKTRLASPYNEQF
TRBV7-8 ASSLFSRSGKAGELF
TRBV5-1 ASSFGDTLTANYGYT
TRBV28 ASTLSEGEQF
TRBV29-1 SVGLGKGNNEQF
TRBV2 ASGIGTGSYEQY
TRBV5-1 ASSRNRGLTGELF
TRBV2 ASSDMGGTQY
TRBV3-1 ASSQDKRLAGEHRQF
TRBV3-1 ASSQDGVWTEAF
TRBV3-1 ASSQRALAGGVDEQY
TRBV11-2 ASSLGLTQETQY
TRBV24-1 ATSDSVSVSGANVLT
TRBV4-2 ASSQVGPYEQY
TRBV20-1 SANRQGSYEQY
TRBV2 ASNRMGTGPYGYT